The entry below gives a single TCR beta chain sequence along with its context. The antigen is unknown. Profiling relied on immunoSEQ multiplex PCR, and the TCRdb table lists in-frame clones only, not all of them. In the table there are 59,000 or so clones, about 86% of which are singletons. This entry belongs to a study of T cell responses to AZD1222 COVID-19 vaccine. Deletions cut 1 base from V and 0 bases from J, with 13 bases between. Looked up from germline, CDR1 is SGHAT and CDR2 is FQNNGV. This CDR3 spans 16 amino acids. The study, taken as a whole, reports: Reports say nearly half of spike-specific TCRs go after unmutated variant regions. Recipients of AZD1222 seropositive at baseline numbered only 6 or 7. The study sampled repertoires only after the peak T cell response.

The V and J genes are TRBV11-2 and TRBJ2-7, with D maybe TRBD2 (5 bases). The input for sequencing was peripheral blood, taken on day 0 of AZD1222 vaccination. The sequence was obtained from an adult in good health. Written as DNA, the CDR3 is TGTGCCAGCAGCTTAGTAGGCGGGTTTAGCTCCTACGAGCAGTACTTC. This translates into CASSLVGGFSSYEQYF.